The source of this T cell receptor beta chain is a study of blood T cells in healthy people across ages. CDR3 length: 16 residues. Looked up from germline, CDR1 is MNHEY and CDR2 is SVGEGT. V lost 8 bases, J lost 4 bases, and 23 bases lay in between. It was with a sample-barcoded 5' primer and a J-beta primer mix that a second PCR of roughly 7 to 12 cycles was run. Paired-end reads containing CDR3 totaled no fewer than 2.5 million for each sample. TCRdb analysed the 5' RACE reads with MiXCR anew, one entry per CDR3 protein. The sample has just under 550,000 distinct CDR3 sequences; approximately 25% are singletons. The study recruited healthy Caucasian donors from Russia who were aged roughly 6 to 95. The authors isolated at least 7 million PBMCs per sample. This same sample was also taken into another study, of T cells of mothers and their children. This second study says: Per mother, over 9.5 million TCR beta CDR3 reads were obtained; per child, about 3 million.

This sequence joins TRBV6-2 or TRBV6-3 and TRBJ1-2; perhaps TRBD1 as D (5 bases). The TCR was taken from a boy between 5 and 17 years old in good health. Sequenced: blood. CDR3 residues: CASGRSRDAEFYGYTF. The CDR3 nucleotides read TGTGCCAGCGGAAGATCTCGGGACGCAGAGTTCTATGGCTACACCTTC.